This T cell receptor beta chain was obtained from a study of glioma-infiltrating T cells. Study at large: Glioblastomas were WHO grade IV, sampled at first diagnosis; low-grade were grade II.

The CDR3 length is 14 residues. Looked up from germline, CDR1 is MDHEN and CDR2 is SYDVKM. Concerning this clonotype itself: Its antigen is unidentified. The germline gene is not matched at one end of the junction; a read error may be the cause.

Study-wide results and limits: Non-neoplastic patients had below-expected tissue-blood divergence, while all gliomas exceeded expectation. A blood CDR3 motif signature was depleted in highly divergent patients.

Amplification of TCR alpha and beta CDR3 regions from RNA used iRepertoire nested multiplex PCR. Tissue mRNA or PBMC total RNA, about 90-450 ng, went into one-step reverse transcription and amplification. TCRdb used MiXCR to reprocess the multiplex PCR reads, holding one entry per CDR3 protein. The sample shows fewer than 500,000 distinct CDR3 sequences, roughly two fifths of them seen only once. The sequenced sample was glioma tissue, nonneoplastic brain tissue, or PBMCs (not recorded which). This sequence originates from a human donor with low-grade glioma or glioblastoma, undergoing nonglioma brain surgery, or in good health (not recorded which). The chain carries TRBV28 and TRBJ2-7; TRBD1 agrees at 12 bases. The CDR3 region is CAISGTGGYYEQYF. The DNA of the CDR3 is TGTGCCATCAGTGGGACAGGGGGCTACTACGAGCAGTACTTC.